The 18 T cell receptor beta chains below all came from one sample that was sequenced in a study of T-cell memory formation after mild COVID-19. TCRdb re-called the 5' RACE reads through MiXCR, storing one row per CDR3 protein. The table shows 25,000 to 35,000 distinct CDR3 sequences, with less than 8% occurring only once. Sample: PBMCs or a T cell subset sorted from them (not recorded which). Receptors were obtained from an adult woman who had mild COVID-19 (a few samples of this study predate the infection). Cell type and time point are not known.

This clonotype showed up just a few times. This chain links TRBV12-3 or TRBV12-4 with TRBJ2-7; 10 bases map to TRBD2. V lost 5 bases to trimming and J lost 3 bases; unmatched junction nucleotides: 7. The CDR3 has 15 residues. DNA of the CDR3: TGTGCCAGCAGTAACCCGGGACTAGCGTACTACGAGCAGTACTTC. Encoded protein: CASSNPGLAYYEQYF.

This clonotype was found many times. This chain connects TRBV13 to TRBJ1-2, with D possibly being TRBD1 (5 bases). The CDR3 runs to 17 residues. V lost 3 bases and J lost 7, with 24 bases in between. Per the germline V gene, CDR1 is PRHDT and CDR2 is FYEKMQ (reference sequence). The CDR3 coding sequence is TGTGCCAGCAGCTTTGAGGGGCGCAAGGACCTTAGCTCTGGCTACACCTTC. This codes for CASSFEGRKDLSSGYTF. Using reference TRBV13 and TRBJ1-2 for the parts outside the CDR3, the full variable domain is AAGVIQSPRHLIKEKRETATLKCYPIPRHDTVYWYQQGPGQDPQFLISFYEKMQSDKGSIPDRFSAQQFSDYHSELNMSSLELGDSALYFCASSFEGRKDLSSGYTFGSGTRLTVV.

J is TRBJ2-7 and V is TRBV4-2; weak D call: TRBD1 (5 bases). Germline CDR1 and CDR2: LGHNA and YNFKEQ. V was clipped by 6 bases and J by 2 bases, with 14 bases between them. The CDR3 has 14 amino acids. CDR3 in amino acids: CASSHAGKPYEQYF. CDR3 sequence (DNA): TGTGCCAGCAGTCACGCAGGGAAACCCTACGAGCAGTACTTC.

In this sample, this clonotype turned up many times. The DNA for the CDR3 is TGTGCCAGCAGCTTAGGAGGGGGGGCCTACGAGCAGTACTTC. Translation: CASSLGGGAYEQYF. The chain uses TRBV11-2 and TRBJ2-7; D may be TRBD2 (7 bases). CDR1 is SGHAT, CDR2 FQNNGV, per germline. The CDR3 is made up of 14 amino acids. Trimming left V 1 base short and J 2 bases short, with 9 bases between.

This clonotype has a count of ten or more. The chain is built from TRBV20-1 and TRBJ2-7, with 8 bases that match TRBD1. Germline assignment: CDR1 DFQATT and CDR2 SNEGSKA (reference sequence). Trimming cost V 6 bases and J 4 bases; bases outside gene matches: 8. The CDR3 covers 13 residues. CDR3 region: CSATDRDVYEQYF. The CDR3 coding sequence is TGCAGTGCAACGGACAGGGATGTGTACGAGCAGTACTTC.

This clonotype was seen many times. CDR3 region: CASRGLAGGLGPQFF. The CDR3 coding sequence is TGTGCCAGTAGGGGACTAGCGGGAGGCCTAGGGCCGCAGTTCTTC. V gene TRBV19 combines with J gene TRBJ2-1; TRBD2 aligns across 15 bases. Germline V gene lookup returns CDR1 LNHDA and CDR2 SQIVND (reference sequence). V lost 6 bases, J lost 12 bases, and 9 bases stayed unmatched. CDR3 length: 15 residues. The full variable domain, completed using reference TRBV19 and TRBJ2-1, is DGGITQSPKYLFRKEGQNVTLSCEQNLNHDAMYWYRQDPGQGLRLIYYSQIVNDFQKGDIAEGYSVSREKKESFPLTVTSAQKNPTAFYLCASRGLAGGLGPQFFGPGTRLTVL.

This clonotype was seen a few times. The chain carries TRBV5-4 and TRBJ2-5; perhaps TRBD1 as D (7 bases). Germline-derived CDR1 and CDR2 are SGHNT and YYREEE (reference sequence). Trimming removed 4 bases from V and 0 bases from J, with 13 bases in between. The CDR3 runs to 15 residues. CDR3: CASSRRDSYQETQYF. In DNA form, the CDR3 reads TGTGCCAGCAGCCGGAGGGACAGTTACCAAGAGACCCAGTACTTC.

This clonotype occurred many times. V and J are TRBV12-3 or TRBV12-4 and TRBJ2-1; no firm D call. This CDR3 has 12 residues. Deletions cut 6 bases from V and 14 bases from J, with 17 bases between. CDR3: CASRFGPQSKFF. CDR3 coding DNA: TGTGCCAGCAGATTTGGACCTCAGAGTAAGTTCTTC.

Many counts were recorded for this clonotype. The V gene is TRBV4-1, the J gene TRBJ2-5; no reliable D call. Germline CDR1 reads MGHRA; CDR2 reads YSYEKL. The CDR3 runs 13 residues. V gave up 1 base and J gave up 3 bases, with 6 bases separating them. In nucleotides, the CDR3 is TGCGCCAGCAGCCAAGGTTTAAAAGAGACCCAGTACTTC. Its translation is CASSQGLKETQYF.

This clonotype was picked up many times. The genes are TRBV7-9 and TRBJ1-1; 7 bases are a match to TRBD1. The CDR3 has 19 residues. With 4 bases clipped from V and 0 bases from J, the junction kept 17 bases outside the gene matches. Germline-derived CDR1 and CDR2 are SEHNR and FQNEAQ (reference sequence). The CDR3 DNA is TGTGCCAGCAGCTGGGACATGACAGGGCCACTGTTCATGAACACTGAAGCTTTCTTT. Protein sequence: CASSWDMTGPLFMNTEAFF.

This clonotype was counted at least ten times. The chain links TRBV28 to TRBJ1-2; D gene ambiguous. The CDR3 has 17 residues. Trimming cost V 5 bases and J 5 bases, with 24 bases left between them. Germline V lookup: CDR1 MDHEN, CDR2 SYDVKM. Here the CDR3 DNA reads TGTGCCAGCAGTCCGAAAATTGGGGTGGGCAGGCATTATGGCTACACCTTC. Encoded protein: CASSPKIGVGRHYGYTF.

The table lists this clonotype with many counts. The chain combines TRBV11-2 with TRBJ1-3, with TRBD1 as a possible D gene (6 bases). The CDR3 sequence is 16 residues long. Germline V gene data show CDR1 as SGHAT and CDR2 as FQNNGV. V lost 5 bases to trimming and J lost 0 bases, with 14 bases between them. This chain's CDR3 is CASSKQTGSSGNTIYF. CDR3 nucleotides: TGTGCCAGCAGCAAACAGACAGGCTCCTCTGGAAACACCATATATTTT. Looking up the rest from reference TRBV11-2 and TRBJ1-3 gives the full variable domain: EAGVAQSPRYKIIEKRQSVAFWCNPISGHATLYWYQQILGQGPKLLIQFQNNGVVDDSQLPKDRFSAERLKGVDSTLKIQPAKLEDSAVYLCASSKQTGSSGNTIYFGEGSWLTVV.

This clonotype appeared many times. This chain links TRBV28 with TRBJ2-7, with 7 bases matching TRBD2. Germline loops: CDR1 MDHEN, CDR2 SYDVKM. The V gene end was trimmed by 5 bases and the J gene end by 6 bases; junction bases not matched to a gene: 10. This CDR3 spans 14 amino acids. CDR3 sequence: CASSLSGIKAEQYF. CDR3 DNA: TGTGCCAGCAGTCTCAGCGGGATAAAGGCCGAGCAGTACTTC. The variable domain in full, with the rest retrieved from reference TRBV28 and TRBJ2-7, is DVKVTQSSRYLVKRTGEKVFLECVQDMDHENMFWYRQDPGLGLRLIYFSYDVKMKEKGDIPEGYSVSREKKERFSLILESASTNQTSMYLCASSLSGIKAEQYFGPGTRLTVT.

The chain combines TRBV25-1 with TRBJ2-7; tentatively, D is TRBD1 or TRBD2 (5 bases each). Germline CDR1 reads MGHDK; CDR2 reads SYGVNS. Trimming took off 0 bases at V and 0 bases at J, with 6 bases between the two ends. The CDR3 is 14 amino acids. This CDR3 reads CASSEYGGSYEQYF. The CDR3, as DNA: TGTGCCAGCAGTGAATATGGGGGCTCCTACGAGCAGTACTTC.

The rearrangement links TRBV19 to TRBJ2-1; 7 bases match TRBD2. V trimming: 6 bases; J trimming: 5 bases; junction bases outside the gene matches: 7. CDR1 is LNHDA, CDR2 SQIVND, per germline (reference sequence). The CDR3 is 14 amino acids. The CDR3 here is CASRSGTTHNEQFF. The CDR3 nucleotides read TGTGCCAGTAGGAGCGGGACGACCCACAATGAGCAGTTCTTC.

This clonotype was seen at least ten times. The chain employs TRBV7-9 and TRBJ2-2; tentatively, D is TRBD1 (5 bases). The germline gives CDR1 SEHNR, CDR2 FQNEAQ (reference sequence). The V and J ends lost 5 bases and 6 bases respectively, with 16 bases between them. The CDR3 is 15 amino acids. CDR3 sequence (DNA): TGTGCCAGCAGCCCAGGACAATCCGCACCCGGGGAGCTGTTTTTT. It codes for CASSPGQSAPGELFF.

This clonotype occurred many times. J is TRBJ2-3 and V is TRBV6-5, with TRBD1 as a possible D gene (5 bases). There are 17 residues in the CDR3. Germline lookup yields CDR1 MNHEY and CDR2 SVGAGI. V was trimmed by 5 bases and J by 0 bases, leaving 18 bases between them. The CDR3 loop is CASSAQENRRSTDTQYF. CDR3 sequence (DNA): TGTGCCAGCAGTGCTCAAGAGAACAGGAGAAGCACAGATACGCAGTATTTT.

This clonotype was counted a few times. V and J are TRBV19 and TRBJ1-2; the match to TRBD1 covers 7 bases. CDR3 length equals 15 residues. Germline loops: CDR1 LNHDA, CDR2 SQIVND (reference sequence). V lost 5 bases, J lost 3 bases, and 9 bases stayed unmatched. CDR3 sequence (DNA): TGTGCCAGTAGTCCTCAACAGGGGAGAGACTATGGCTACACCTTC. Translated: CASSPQQGRDYGYTF.